This entry concerns a single T cell receptor (beta chain). The source of the sample is a study of blood T cell repertoires in COVID-19. Per the original methods: Reference gene primers were amplified, and this amplification served to estimate nucleated cell counts. Clones were read by immunoSEQ multiplex PCR, and TCRdb kept only the in-frame ones, dropping some. V and J calls plus clone size are reproduced from that table; the DNA served to infer D and trimming. The sample records around 180,000 clones, roughly nine tenths being singletons. Trimming removed 3 bases at V and 7 bases at J, with 6 bases between. Germline CDR1 SNHLY, CDR2 FYNNEI. CDR3 length equals 11 residues.

The source of this sequence is a man aged 65 to 85 with active or convalescent COVID-19. Input material: peripheral blood. This chain links TRBV2 with TRBJ1-1, with D unclear. The CDR3 is CASSDYGEAFF. CDR3 sequence (DNA): TGTGCCAGCAGTGATTACGGTGAAGCTTTCTTT.